What follows are 15 T cell receptor beta chains derived from one specimen sequenced in a study of human T cells and chemical hapten exposure. Extraction yielded total RNA from whole blood (unfractionated). TCRdb ran MiXCR on the 5' RACE reads and lists one entry per CDR3 protein. The data show 81,000 or so distinct CDR3 sequences, 7.7% seen once. The receptor set was obtained from a male donor in good health.

At least ten counts were recorded for this clonotype. V gene TRBV5-1 combines with J gene TRBJ1-1, with TRBD1 identical over 8 bases. The ends lost 1 base at V and 4 bases at J; junction bases unmatched: 6. Per the germline V gene, CDR1 is SGHRS and CDR2 is YFSETQ. This CDR3 is built from 15 residues. The CDR3 DNA sequence: TGCGCCAGCAGCTTGTGGACAGGGCGGACCACTGAAGCTTTCTTT. Amino acid sequence: CASSLWTGRTTEAFF.

This clonotype has a handful of counts. The chain uses TRBV18 and TRBJ2-5; weak D call: TRBD2 (6 bases). V was cut by 3 bases and J by 4 bases, with 21 bases left in between. From germline, CDR1 is KGHSH and CDR2 LQKENI. The CDR3 loop spans 17 amino acids. This chain's CDR3 is CASSPQDGGTGGETQYF. In nucleotides, the CDR3 is TGTGCCAGCTCACCGCAAGATGGCGGGACGGGCGGAGAGACCCAGTACTTC.

V and J are TRBV7-9 and TRBJ2-5; 9 bases are shared with TRBD2. Germline V lookup: CDR1 SEHNR, CDR2 FQNEAQ (reference sequence). The CDR3 totals 21 residues. V was clipped by 5 bases and J by 1 base; unmatched bases: 23. In DNA, the CDR3 is TGTGCCAGCAGCCGCACCTCGAGAGGACCCGGACTAGCGCTTCGCCAAGAGACCCAGTACTTC. Protein: CASSRTSRGPGLALRQETQYF.

V is TRBV14 and J is TRBJ1-1; 8 bases agree with TRBD1. J was trimmed by 0 bases and V by 6 bases; bases with no gene match: 0. This CDR3 region has 13 residues. The germline V gene encodes CDR1 SGHDN and CDR2 FVKESK. The CDR3 loop is CASRDRVNTEAFF. The CDR3 region has the DNA TGTGCCAGCAGGGACAGGGTGAACACTGAAGCTTTCTTT.

Ten or more counts support this clonotype. The rearrangement uses TRBV12-3 or TRBV12-4 and TRBJ1-2, with D possibly being TRBD1 (5 bases). There are 13 residues in the CDR3. Between the trimmed V and J ends, which lost 4 bases and 4 bases, there was a span of 10 bases. The CDR3 region has the DNA TGTGCCAGCAGTTCGACAGATGGCTATGGCTACACCTTC. Its translation: CASSSTDGYGYTF.

The V call is TRBV29-1, the J call TRBJ2-7, with 14 positions matching TRBD2. Losses at the gene ends were 1 base for V and 6 bases for J; bases not matched to a gene: 8. The CDR3 length is 16 residues. CDR1 is SQVTM and CDR2 is ANQGSEA in the germline V gene. The CDR3 loop reads CSVEVTGLAGVGEQYF. The DNA for the CDR3 is TGCAGCGTTGAAGTAACGGGACTAGCGGGAGTGGGCGAGCAGTACTTC.

The chain has TRBV18 and TRBJ1-6; 8 positions match TRBD1. This CDR3 spans 15 amino acids. J was trimmed by 10 bases and V by 3 bases; bases with no gene match: 8. CDR1 is KGHSH and CDR2 is LQKENI in the germline V gene. This CDR3 is CASSPGQGLESPLHF. In DNA form, the CDR3 reads TGTGCCAGCTCACCCGGACAGGGATTAGAATCACCCCTCCACTTT. Supplemented by reference TRBV18 and TRBJ1-6, the full variable domain reads NAGVMQNPRHLVRRRGQEARLRCSPMKGHSHVYWYRQLPEEGLKFMVYLQKENIIDESGMPKERFSAEFPKEGPSILRIQQVVRGDSAAYFCASSPGQGLESPLHFGNGTRLTVT.

This clonotype was seen at least ten times. The rearrangement links TRBV5-1 to TRBJ2-7; D is possibly TRBD1 (6 bases). CDR3 length: 14 amino acids. Trimming left V 4 bases short and J 3 bases short, with 14 bases between. The germline CDR1 and CDR2 sequences are SGHRS and YFSETQ. The CDR3 loop reads CASSTGHPDYEQYF. CDR3 nucleotide sequence: TGCGCCAGCAGCACGGGACACCCGGACTACGAGCAGTACTTC.

The chain couples TRBV7-9 to TRBJ1-6; tentatively, D is TRBD1 (5 bases). Looked up from germline, CDR1 is SEHNR and CDR2 is FQNEAQ (reference sequence). The CDR3 is 14 residues long. Trimming removed 5 bases from V and 8 bases from J, with 13 bases in between. Written as DNA, the CDR3 is TGTGCCAGCAGCCCTACCCCGACAGATTCACCCCTCCACTTT. Its protein product is CASSPTPTDSPLHF.

This clonotype has a count of ten or more. The chain couples TRBV4-3 to TRBJ1-1, with D possibly TRBD1 on 6 matching bases. Between the trimmed V and J ends, which lost 0 bases and 6 bases, there was a span of 17 bases. The CDR3 covers 16 residues. The germline V gene has CDR1 LGHNA and CDR2 YSLEER. The CDR3, as DNA: TGCGCCAGCAGCCAAGAGAGGGGGGCGTTCAGCGCTGAAGCTTTCTTT. Translated, it gives CASSQERGAFSAEAFF.

This clonotype appeared a few times. This chain joins TRBV29-1 and TRBJ2-7; 8 nucleotides align to TRBD1. The CDR3 runs 13 residues. With V trimmed by 6 bases and J by 3 bases, 7 bases remained unmatched. From germline, CDR1 is SQVTM and CDR2 ANQGSEA. In nucleotides, the CDR3 is TGCAGCGTGACGACAGGGGACGACTACGAGCAGTACTTC. As protein: CSVTTGDDYEQYF.

J is TRBJ1-1 and V is TRBV29-1, with a weak D call TRBD1 (5 bases). The germline gives CDR1 SQVTM, CDR2 ANQGSEA. This CDR3 comprises 15 residues. V lost 6 bases to trimming and J lost 4 bases, with 21 bases between them. CDR3 DNA: TGCAGCGTCAAAACGCCTGCTGGGGGGATCACTGAAGCTTTCTTT. As protein: CSVKTPAGGITEAFF.

This clonotype has more than one count but fewer than ten. The chain is built from TRBV6-2 or TRBV6-3 and TRBJ1-1; D gene ambiguous. The CDR3 spans 15 residues. Between the trimmed V and J ends, which lost 2 bases and 4 bases, there was a span of 14 bases. The germline gives CDR1 MNHEY, CDR2 SVGEGT. Here the CDR3 reads CASSYPPPAITEAFF. For the CDR3, the DNA is TGTGCCAGCAGTTACCCCCCGCCCGCGATCACTGAAGCTTTCTTT.

The genes are TRBV5-5 and TRBJ2-7, with D hard to call. Trimming removed 0 bases from V and 7 bases from J, with 20 bases in between. Germline CDR1 is SGHKS and CDR2 is YYEKEE (reference sequence). The CDR3 runs 16 residues. CDR3 sequence: CASSLDISAYYGEQYF. In nucleotides, the CDR3 is TGTGCCAGCAGCTTGGATATCTCGGCGTATTACGGGGAGCAGTACTTC. Based on the CDR3 plus reference TRBV5-5 and TRBJ2-7, the full variable domain is DAGVTQSPTHLIKTRGQQVTLRCSPISGHKSVSWYQQVLGQGPQFIFQYYEKEERGRGNFPDRFSARQFPNYSSELNVNALLLGDSALYLCASSLDISAYYGEQYFGPGTRLTVT.

The rearrangement links TRBV12-3 or TRBV12-4 to TRBJ1-1, with a weak D call TRBD1 (5 bases). The ends were cut back, 5 bases at V and 0 bases at J, with 16 bases in the middle. The CDR3 is made up of 16 amino acids. The CDR3 DNA reads as TGTGCCAGCAGTATACAGGTCCAGGCTATGAACACTGAAGCTTTCTTT. Its protein is CASSIQVQAMNTEAFF.